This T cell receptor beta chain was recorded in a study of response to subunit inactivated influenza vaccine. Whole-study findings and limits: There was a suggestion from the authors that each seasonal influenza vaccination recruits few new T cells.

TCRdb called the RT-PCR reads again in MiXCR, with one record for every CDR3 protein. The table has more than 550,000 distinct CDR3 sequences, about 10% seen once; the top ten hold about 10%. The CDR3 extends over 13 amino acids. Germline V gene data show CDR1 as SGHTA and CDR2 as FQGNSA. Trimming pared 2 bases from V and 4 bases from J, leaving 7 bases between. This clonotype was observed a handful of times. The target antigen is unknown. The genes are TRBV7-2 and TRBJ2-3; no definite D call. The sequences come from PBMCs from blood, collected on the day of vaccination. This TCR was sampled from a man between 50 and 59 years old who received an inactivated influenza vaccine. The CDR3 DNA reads TGTGCCAGCAGCTTAAACTATGCAGATACGCAGTATTTT. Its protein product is CASSLNYADTQYF.